These T cell receptor beta chains were read from a single sample in a study of technical replicates of blood from a handful of donors. Using immunoSEQ multiplex PCR, the repertoire was profiled, and TCRdb retains in-frame clones only, with some absent. This sample has about 89,000 clones, with approximately 94% found just once. Sequenced: T cells isolated from PBMCs. All receptors come from a human donor in good health. Both conserved end residues are part of each CDR3. The order of the fields is J gene, D gene, clone size, V gene, CDR3 protein, CDR3 DNA. The D gene is left open where the match is weak. Not all rows give a size; the values are once, few, many and, for expanded clones, a class.

j_call: TRBJ2-3
d_call: TRBD2
clone_size: NA
v_call: TRBV28
cdr3_aa: CASSYGGSSTDTQYF
cdr3_nt: TGTGCCAGCAGTTACGGGGGGTCTAGCACAGATACGCAGTATTTT

j_call: TRBJ1-5
d_call: NA
clone_size: NA
v_call: TRBV14
cdr3_aa: CASSPWGGQPQHF
cdr3_nt: TGTGCCAGCAGCCCATGGGGGGGACAGCCCCAGCATTTT

j_call: TRBJ1-2
d_call: NA
clone_size: NA
v_call: TRBV18
cdr3_aa: CASSPRQDNPGKYGYTF
cdr3_nt: TGTGCCAGCTCACCACGACAGGACAACCCGGGGAAATATGGCTACACCTTC

j_call: TRBJ2-1
d_call: TRBD2
clone_size: once
v_call: TRBV10-3
cdr3_aa: CAISELLAGDRGQQFF
cdr3_nt: TGTGCCATCAGTGAGTTGCTAGCGGGAGACCGAGGGCAGCAGTTCTTC

j_call: TRBJ2-1
d_call: NA
clone_size: NA
v_call: TRBV11-3
cdr3_aa: CASSLKLGPEQFF
cdr3_nt: TGTGCCAGCAGCTTAAAGCTGGGGCCGGAGCAGTTCTTC

j_call: TRBJ2-7
d_call: TRBD2
clone_size: NA
v_call: TRBV7-9
cdr3_aa: CASSLKRGGGEQYF
cdr3_nt: TGTGCCAGCAGCTTGAAGCGGGGGGGCGGCGAGCAGTACTTC

j_call: TRBJ2-1
d_call: NA
clone_size: once
v_call: TRBV25-1
cdr3_aa: CASSAAGAYNEQFF
cdr3_nt: TGTGCCAGCAGTGCAGCCGGGGCCTACAATGAGCAGTTCTTC

j_call: TRBJ1-2
d_call: NA
clone_size: NA
v_call: TRBV5-6
cdr3_aa: CASSLRQGSWRNGYTF
cdr3_nt: TGTGCCAGCAGCTTGCGGCAGGGGAGTTGGCGCAATGGCTACACCTTC

j_call: TRBJ2-3
d_call: TRBD2
clone_size: NA
v_call: TRBV19
cdr3_aa: CASSRASGGSTDTQYF
cdr3_nt: TGTGCCAGTAGTAGGGCTAGCGGGGGGAGCACAGATACGCAGTATTTT

j_call: TRBJ2-1
d_call: NA
clone_size: NA
v_call: TRBV6-5
cdr3_aa: CASSLSGVSDNEQFF
cdr3_nt: TGTGCCAGCAGTTTATCAGGGGTCTCGGACAATGAGCAGTTCTTC

j_call: TRBJ2-7
d_call: NA
clone_size: once
v_call: TRBV11-3
cdr3_aa: CASSPPRGEQYF
cdr3_nt: TGTGCCAGCAGCCCACCCAGGGGCGAGCAGTACTTC

j_call: TRBJ2-6
d_call: TRBD2
clone_size: NA
v_call: TRBV28
cdr3_aa: CASSFIWSSGDSGANVLTF
cdr3_nt: TGTGCCAGCAGTTTCATATGGTCTAGCGGGGACTCTGGGGCCAACGTCCTGACTTTC

j_call: TRBJ1-4
d_call: TRBD1
clone_size: NA
v_call: TRBV5-1
cdr3_aa: CASSLQGAEEKLFF
cdr3_nt: TGCGCCAGCAGCTTACAGGGGGCAGAGGAAAAACTGTTTTTT

j_call: TRBJ1-6
d_call: NA
clone_size: NA
v_call: TRBV28
cdr3_aa: CASRPGTRGLLTMNSPLHF
cdr3_nt: TGTGCCAGCAGGCCCGGGACAAGGGGCCTCCTAACGATGAATTCACCCCTCCACTTT

j_call: TRBJ1-5
d_call: TRBD1
clone_size: NA
v_call: TRBV2
cdr3_aa: CASSAGTGSSNQPQHF
cdr3_nt: TGTGCCAGCAGTGCCGGGACAGGGAGTAGCAATCAGCCCCAGCATTTT

j_call: TRBJ2-1
d_call: NA
clone_size: NA
v_call: TRBV7-8
cdr3_aa: CASSSVAAENEQFF
cdr3_nt: TGTGCCAGCAGCTCCGTGGCGGCGGAGAATGAGCAGTTCTTC

j_call: TRBJ2-7
d_call: NA
clone_size: NA
v_call: TRBV6-1
cdr3_aa: CASSPEPGEVYEQYF
cdr3_nt: TGTGCCAGCAGTCCAGAGCCGGGAGAGGTATACGAGCAGTACTTC

j_call: TRBJ1-1
d_call: NA
clone_size: NA
v_call: TRBV2
cdr3_aa: CASSFRAGTEAFF
cdr3_nt: TGTGCCAGCAGTTTCAGGGCAGGCACTGAAGCTTTCTTT

j_call: TRBJ2-7
d_call: NA
clone_size: NA
v_call: TRBV5-5
cdr3_aa: CASSLTVEQYF
cdr3_nt: TGTGCCAGCAGCTTGACTGTCGAGCAGTACTTC

j_call: TRBJ2-5
d_call: NA
clone_size: NA
v_call: TRBV7-8
cdr3_aa: CASSLGLKETQYF
cdr3_nt: TGTGCCAGCAGCTTGGGCTTAAAAGAGACCCAGTACTTC

j_call: TRBJ2-7
d_call: NA
clone_size: NA
v_call: TRBV28
cdr3_aa: CASSFPGDEQYF
cdr3_nt: TGTGCCAGCAGTTTTCCGGGGGACGAGCAGTACTTC

j_call: TRBJ2-3
d_call: TRBD1
clone_size: NA
v_call: TRBV7-6
cdr3_aa: CASSLGQGDTDTQYF
cdr3_nt: TGTGCCAGCAGCTTAGGACAGGGAGACACAGATACGCAGTATTTT

j_call: TRBJ1-3
d_call: NA
clone_size: NA
v_call: TRBV18
cdr3_aa: CASSARQDDSHKYSGNTIYF
cdr3_nt: TGTGCCAGCTCAGCCAGACAGGACGACTCGCATAAATACTCTGGAAACACCATATATTTT

j_call: TRBJ2-7
d_call: NA
clone_size: once
v_call: TRBV19
cdr3_aa: CASSIVGGQWGYEQYF
cdr3_nt: TGTGCCAGTAGTATAGTGGGGGGACAGTGGGGCTACGAGCAGTACTTC

j_call: TRBJ2-4
d_call: NA
clone_size: NA
v_call: TRBV30
cdr3_aa: CGLDSTGDIQYF
cdr3_nt: TGTGGCCTGGATAGTACGGGAGATATCCAGTACTTC

j_call: TRBJ2-7
d_call: TRBD1
clone_size: NA
v_call: TRBV5-8
cdr3_aa: CASSLVGDSRPYEQYF
cdr3_nt: TGTGCCAGCAGCTTGGTTGGGGACAGTCGACCCTACGAGCAGTACTTC

j_call: TRBJ1-1
d_call: NA
clone_size: NA
v_call: TRBV11-2
cdr3_aa: CASSPTPSTEAFF
cdr3_nt: TGTGCCAGCAGCCCCACACCTTCCACTGAAGCTTTCTTT

j_call: TRBJ2-7
d_call: NA
clone_size: NA
v_call: TRBV25-1
cdr3_aa: CASSEWRTSTYEQYF
cdr3_nt: TGTGCCAGCAGTGAATGGCGGACATCAACCTACGAGCAGTACTTC

j_call: TRBJ2-3
d_call: TRBD2
clone_size: NA
v_call: TRBV11-2
cdr3_aa: CASSQKRGPSTDTQYF
cdr3_nt: TGTGCCAGCAGCCAGAAGCGGGGGCCTAGCACAGATACGCAGTATTTT

j_call: TRBJ2-4
d_call: TRBD2
clone_size: NA
v_call: TRBV5-6
cdr3_aa: CASSHGLLAGGRGNIQYF
cdr3_nt: TGTGCCAGCAGCCATGGACTCCTAGCGGGGGGGCGGGGGAACATTCAGTACTTC

j_call: TRBJ2-3
d_call: NA
clone_size: NA
v_call: TRBV29-1
cdr3_aa: CSVEEDRGKTDTQYF
cdr3_nt: TGCAGCGTTGAGGAAGACCGGGGTAAAACAGATACGCAGTATTTT

j_call: TRBJ2-7
d_call: TRBD1
clone_size: NA
v_call: TRBV6-4
cdr3_aa: CASSDRQGIAYEQYF
cdr3_nt: TGTGCCAGCAGTGACCGACAGGGTATTGCCTACGAGCAGTACTTC

j_call: TRBJ1-5
d_call: NA
clone_size: NA
v_call: TRBV27
cdr3_aa: CASSLSPRQPQHF
cdr3_nt: TGTGCCAGCAGTTTATCACCCCGGCAGCCCCAGCATTTT

j_call: TRBJ2-2
d_call: TRBD1
clone_size: NA
v_call: TRBV27
cdr3_aa: CASSTGVGGELFF
cdr3_nt: TGTGCCAGCAGTACAGGGGTAGGCGGGGAGCTGTTTTTT

j_call: TRBJ1-2
d_call: NA
clone_size: NA
v_call: TRBV6-1
cdr3_aa: CASRGDGRPLNYGYTF
cdr3_nt: TGTGCCAGCCGTGGGGATGGGAGACCCCTTAACTATGGCTACACCTTC

j_call: TRBJ1-2
d_call: NA
clone_size: NA
v_call: TRBV6-5
cdr3_aa: CASSYARANYGYTF
cdr3_nt: TGTGCCAGCAGTTACGCCCGGGCTAACTATGGCTACACCTTC

j_call: TRBJ1-5
d_call: TRBD1
clone_size: few
v_call: TRBV19
cdr3_aa: CASTGGPQPQHF
cdr3_nt: TGTGCCAGTACAGGGGGCCCTCAGCCCCAGCATTTT

j_call: TRBJ1-1
d_call: NA
clone_size: NA
v_call: TRBV5-1
cdr3_aa: CASSSGPGNTEAFF
cdr3_nt: TGCGCCAGCAGTTCTGGGCCCGGGAACACTGAAGCTTTCTTT

j_call: TRBJ2-3
d_call: NA
clone_size: NA
v_call: TRBV6-4
cdr3_aa: CASSDSNRADTQYF
cdr3_nt: TGTGCCAGCAGTGACTCCAACAGGGCAGATACGCAGTATTTT

j_call: TRBJ2-3
d_call: TRBD2
clone_size: NA
v_call: TRBV7-3
cdr3_aa: CASSSPGGGSIAVDTDTQYF
cdr3_nt: TGTGCCAGCAGCTCACCTGGGGGGGGTAGTATAGCGGTAGACACAGATACGCAGTATTTT

j_call: TRBJ1-1
d_call: NA
clone_size: NA
v_call: TRBV25-1
cdr3_aa: CASSDAGKNTEAFF
cdr3_nt: TGTGCCAGCAGTGATGCAGGGAAGAACACTGAAGCTTTCTTT

j_call: TRBJ2-3
d_call: NA
clone_size: NA
v_call: TRBV19
cdr3_aa: CASSIAGTDTQYF
cdr3_nt: TGTGCCAGTAGTATAGCGGGGACAGATACGCAGTATTTT

j_call: TRBJ2-7
d_call: TRBD1
clone_size: NA
v_call: TRBV4-2
cdr3_aa: CASSHDGTGGFYEQYF
cdr3_nt: TGTGCCAGCAGCCATGACGGGACAGGGGGTTTCTACGAGCAGTACTTC

j_call: TRBJ1-3
d_call: NA
clone_size: NA
v_call: TRBV9
cdr3_aa: CASSVDPSPGNTIYF
cdr3_nt: TGTGCCAGCAGCGTAGATCCCTCCCCTGGAAACACCATATATTTT

j_call: TRBJ2-1
d_call: NA
clone_size: NA
v_call: TRBV19
cdr3_aa: CASSIQGSNSYNEQFF
cdr3_nt: TGTGCCAGTAGTATTCAGGGAAGTAACTCCTACAATGAGCAGTTCTTC

j_call: TRBJ2-1
d_call: NA
clone_size: NA
v_call: TRBV13
cdr3_aa: CASSLTFNEQFF
cdr3_nt: TGTGCCAGCAGCTTGACTTTCAATGAGCAGTTCTTC